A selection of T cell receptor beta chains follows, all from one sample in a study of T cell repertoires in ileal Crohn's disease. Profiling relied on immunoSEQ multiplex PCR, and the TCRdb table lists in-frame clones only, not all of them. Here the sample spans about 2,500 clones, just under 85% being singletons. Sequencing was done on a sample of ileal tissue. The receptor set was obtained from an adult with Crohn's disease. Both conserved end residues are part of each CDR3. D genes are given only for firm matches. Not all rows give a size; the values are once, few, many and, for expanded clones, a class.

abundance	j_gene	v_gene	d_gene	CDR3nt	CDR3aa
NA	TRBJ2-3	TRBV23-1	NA	TGCGCCAGCAGTCATTGGGGGGATACGCAGTATTTT	CASSHWGDTQYF
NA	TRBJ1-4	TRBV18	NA	TGTGCCAGCTCGCGAGCCCGGGACTCACATGAAAAACTGTTTTTT	CASSRARDSHEKLFF
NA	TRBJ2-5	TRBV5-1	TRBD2	TGCGCCAGCAGCTTGGAATTGGCGGGAGGGGAGACCCAGTACTTC	CASSLELAGGETQYF
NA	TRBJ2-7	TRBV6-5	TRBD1	TGTGCCAGCAGGCCCTGGACAGGTGAGGCCTACGAGCAGTACTTC	CASRPWTGEAYEQYF
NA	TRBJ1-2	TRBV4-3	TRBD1	TGCGCCAGCAGCCCCGACAGGGCTAACCCCTATGGCTACACCTTC	CASSPDRANPYGYTF
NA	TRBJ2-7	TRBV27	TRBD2	TGTGCCAGCGGCAGCGGGGGGGCCCCTGTCTACGAGCAGTACTTC	CASGSGGAPVYEQYF
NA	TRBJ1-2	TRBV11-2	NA	TGTGCCAGCAGCTTAGATCATATTAACTATGGCTACACCTTC	CASSLDHINYGYTF
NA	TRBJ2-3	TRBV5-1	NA	TGCGCCAGCAGCTTGGCCGCCGGGGATACGCAGTATTTT	CASSLAAGDTQYF
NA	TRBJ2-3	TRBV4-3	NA	TGCGCCAGCAGCCAAGATCGGGCAGTCACAGATACGCAGTATTTT	CASSQDRAVTDTQYF
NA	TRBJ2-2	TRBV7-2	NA	TGTGCCAGCAGCCGCGTCCGGGGTAGCGGGGAGCTGTTTTTT	CASSRVRGSGELFF
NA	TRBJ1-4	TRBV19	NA	TGTGCCAGTAGTATCGGCGGGCAAAACTCGGATCTGTTTTTT	CASSIGGQNSDLFF
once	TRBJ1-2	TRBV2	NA	TGTGCCAGCAGTGAAGACTCGGGGCCGCCTAACTATGGCTACACCTTC	CASSEDSGPPNYGYTF
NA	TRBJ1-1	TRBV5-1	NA	TGCGCCAGCAGCACTTACGCCATCGGGGACACTGAAGCTTTCTTT	CASSTYAIGDTEAFF
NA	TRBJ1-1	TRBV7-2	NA	TGTGCCAGCAGTTGGGGCAGAAACACTGAAGCTTTCTTT	CASSWGRNTEAFF
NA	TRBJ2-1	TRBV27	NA	TGTGCCAGCAGCCAGGGAATGGGGGAGCAGTTCTTC	CASSQGMGEQFF
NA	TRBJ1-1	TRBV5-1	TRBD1	TGCGCCAGCAGCTTTCAGGGGGGGAACACTGAAGCTTTCTTT	CASSFQGGNTEAFF
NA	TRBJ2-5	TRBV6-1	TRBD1	TGTGCCAGGAGAGACAGGGGCCAAGAGACCCAGTACTTC	CARRDRGQETQYF
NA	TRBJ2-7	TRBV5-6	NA	TGTGCCAGCAGGGGTGACAGTCCCTACGAGCAGTACTTC	CASRGDSPYEQYF
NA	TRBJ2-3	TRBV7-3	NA	TGTGCCAGCAGCCCCCAACGGACAGATACGCAGTATTTT	CASSPQRTDTQYF
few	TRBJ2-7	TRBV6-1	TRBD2	TGTGCCAGCAGTGAAATGTTGACTAGCGGCTTCCCCTACGAGCAGTACTTC	CASSEMLTSGFPYEQYF
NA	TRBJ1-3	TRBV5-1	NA	TGCGCCAGCACCGAGGGAAGGCCTGGAAACACCATATATTTT	CASTEGRPGNTIYF
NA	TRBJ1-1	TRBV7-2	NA	TGTGCCAGCAGCCGTCGGTTTTCGGATACTGAAGCTTTCTTT	CASSRRFSDTEAFF
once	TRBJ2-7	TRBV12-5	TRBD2	TGTGCTAGTGGTTTGCCTCGGACTAGCGGGAGCGGCGAGCAGTACTTC	CASGLPRTSGSGEQYF
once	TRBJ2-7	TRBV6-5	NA	TGTGCCAGCAGGAGGACAGCGAGCTCCTACGAGCAGTACTTC	CASRRTASSYEQYF
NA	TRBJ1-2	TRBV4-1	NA	TGCGCCAGCAGCCAAGGAAGGGGAAGTGGGGCGAACTATGGCTACACCTTC	CASSQGRGSGANYGYTF
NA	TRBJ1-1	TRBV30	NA	TGTGCCTGGGGGACAACGAGTGGTGCTTTCTTT	CAWGTTSGAFF
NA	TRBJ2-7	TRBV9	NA	TGTGCCAGCGGCCAGGACTTAAGCTCCTACGAGCAGTACTTC	CASGQDLSSYEQYF
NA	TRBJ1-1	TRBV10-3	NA	TGTGCCATCAGTGCATGGTTCGGGTCGACCTACACTGAAGCTTTCTTT	CAISAWFGSTYTEAFF
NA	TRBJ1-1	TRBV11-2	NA	TGTGCCAGCAGCTTAGGAGGGGTCACTGAAGCTTTCTTT	CASSLGGVTEAFF
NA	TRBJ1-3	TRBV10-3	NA	TGTGCCATCAGGATTGGAAACACCATATATTTT	CAIRIGNTIYF
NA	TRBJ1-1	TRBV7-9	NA	TGTGCCAGCAGCCCGTTAGGTTCAGGACAACCGACTTATGAAGCTTTCTTT	CASSPLGSGQPTYEAFF
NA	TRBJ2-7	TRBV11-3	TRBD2	TGTGCCAGCAGACCCCCGGGACTAGCGGGAGTCCAGAAGTACTTC	CASRPPGLAGVQKYF
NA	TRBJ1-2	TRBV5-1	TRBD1	TGCGCCAGCAGCTTGGAGGGGGGACAGGGGTTCTCTGGCTACACCTTC	CASSLEGGQGFSGYTF
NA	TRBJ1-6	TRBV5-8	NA	TGTGCCAGCAGTTTAGACCGTGATAATTCACCCCTCCACTTT	CASSLDRDNSPLHF
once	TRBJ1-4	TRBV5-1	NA	TGCGCCAGCAGCCCCGGGACATCTGCAACTAATGAAAAACTGTTTTTT	CASSPGTSATNEKLFF
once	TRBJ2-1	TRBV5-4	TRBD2	TGTGCCAGCAGCTTGAGACTAGCGGGGGAGAATGAGCAGTTCTTC	CASSLRLAGENEQFF
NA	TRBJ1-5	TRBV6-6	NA	TGTGCCAGCAGGCCCGGGCAGGGTGGTCAGCCCCAGCATTTT	CASRPGQGGQPQHF
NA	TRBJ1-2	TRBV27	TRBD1	TGTGCCAGCAACTGGGGACAGTTCTATGGCTACACCTTC	CASNWGQFYGYTF
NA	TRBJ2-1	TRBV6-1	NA	TGTGCCAGCACTCCAAGGGCTAGCAGGGGCAATGAGCAGTTCTTC	CASTPRASRGNEQFF
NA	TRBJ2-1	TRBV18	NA	TGTGCCAGCTCGCAAAACTCCGTGAATGAGCAGTTCTTC	CASSQNSVNEQFF
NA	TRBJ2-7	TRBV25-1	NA	TGTGCCAGCAGTGGGGTGGTCGGCTACGGGCAGTACTTC	CASSGVVGYGQYF
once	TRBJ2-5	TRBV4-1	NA	TGCGCCAGCAGTCAGGGAGAGTACCAAGAGACCCAGTACTTC	CASSQGEYQETQYF
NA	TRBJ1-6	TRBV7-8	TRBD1	TGTGCCAGCAGCCTCCACAGGGGCGATAATTCACCCCTCCACTTT	CASSLHRGDNSPLHF
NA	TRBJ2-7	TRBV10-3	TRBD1	TGTGCCATCAGATCACAGGGGATCGAGCAGTACTTC	CAIRSQGIEQYF
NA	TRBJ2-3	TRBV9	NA	TGTGCCAGCAGCGTAGCGAGCGTCGCAGATACGCAGTATTTT	CASSVASVADTQYF
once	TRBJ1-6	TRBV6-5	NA	TGTGCCAGCAGTTTGCAGTCCTATAATTCACCCCTCCACTTT	CASSLQSYNSPLHF
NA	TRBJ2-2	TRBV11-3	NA	TGTGCCAGCAGCTTATTCGGGAGAAGGAACACCGGGGAGCTGTTTTTT	CASSLFGRRNTGELFF
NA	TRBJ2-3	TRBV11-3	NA	TGTGCCAGCAGCTTAGGGCAGCATAATACGCAGTATTTT	CASSLGQHNTQYF
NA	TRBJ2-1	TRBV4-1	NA	TGCGCCAGCAGCCAAGATAGGAGGGTCTCCTACAATGAGCAGTTCTTC	CASSQDRRVSYNEQFF
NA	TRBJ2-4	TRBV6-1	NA	TGTGCCAGCAGTGAAGCGGAATTAGCCAAAAACATTCAGTACTTC	CASSEAELAKNIQYF
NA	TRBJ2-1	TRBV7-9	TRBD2	TGTGCCAGCAGCTTCACTAGCGGGGAGAATGAGCAGTTCTTC	CASSFTSGENEQFF
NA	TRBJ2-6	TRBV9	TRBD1	TGTGCCAGCAGCGTAACAGGGGCTGGGGCCAACGTCCTGACTTTC	CASSVTGAGANVLTF
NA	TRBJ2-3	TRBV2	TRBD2	TGTGCCACGCAGTTAGCGGGAGTAACAGATACGCAGTATTTT	CATQLAGVTDTQYF
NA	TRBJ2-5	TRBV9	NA	TGTGCCAGCAGCAGAACAGGGCAAGAGACCCAGTACTTC	CASSRTGQETQYF
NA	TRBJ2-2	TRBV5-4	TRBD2	TGTGCCAGCAGTAAACCGGCCAGCGGGAGGGGAGGGGCCGGGGAGCTGTTTTTT	CASSKPASGRGGAGELFF